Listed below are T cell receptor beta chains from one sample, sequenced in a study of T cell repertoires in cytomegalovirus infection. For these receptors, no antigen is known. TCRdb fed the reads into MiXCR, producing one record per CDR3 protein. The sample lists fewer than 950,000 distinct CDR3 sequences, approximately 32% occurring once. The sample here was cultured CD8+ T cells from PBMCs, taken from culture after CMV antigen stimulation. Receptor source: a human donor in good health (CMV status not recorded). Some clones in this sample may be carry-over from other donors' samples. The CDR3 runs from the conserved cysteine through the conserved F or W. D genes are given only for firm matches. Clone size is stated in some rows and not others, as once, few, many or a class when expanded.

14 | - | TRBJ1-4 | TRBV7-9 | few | CASSLVTANEKLFF | TGTGCCAGCAGCTTAGTAACAGCTAATGAAAAACTGTTTTTT
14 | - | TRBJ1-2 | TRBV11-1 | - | CASSSGVLIYGYTF | TGTGCCAGCAGCTCGGGGGTCCTCATCTATGGCTACACCTTC
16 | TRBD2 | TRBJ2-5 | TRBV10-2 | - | CASSGAWRGGQETQYF | TGCGCCAGCAGTGGCGCGTGGCGGGGGGGTCAAGAGACCCAGTACTTC
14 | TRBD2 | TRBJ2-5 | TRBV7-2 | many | CASSPSGGVETQYF | TGTGCCAGCAGCCCTAGCGGGGGTGTAGAGACCCAGTACTTC
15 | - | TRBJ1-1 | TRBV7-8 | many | CASSLANQARTEAFF | TGTGCCAGCAGCTTAGCGAACCAGGCGCGGACTGAAGCTTTCTTT
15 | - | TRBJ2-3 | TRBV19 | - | CASSIGAGSTDTQYF | TGTGCCAGTAGTATAGGGGCAGGGAGCACAGATACGCAGTATTTT
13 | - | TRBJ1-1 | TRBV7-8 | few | CASSLGGKIEAFF | TGTGCCAGCAGCTTAGGGGGAAAGATTGAAGCTTTCTTT
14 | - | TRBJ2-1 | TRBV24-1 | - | CATCCGEVHNEQFF | TGTGCCACCTGCTGTGGGGAGGTCCACAATGAGCAGTTCTTC
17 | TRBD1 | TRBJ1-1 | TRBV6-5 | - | CASSNPGTGDMDTEAFF | TGTGCCAGCAGCAATCCCGGGACAGGGGATATGGACACTGAAGCTTTCTTT
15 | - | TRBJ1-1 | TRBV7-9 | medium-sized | CASSLARGLNTEAFF | TGTGCCAGCAGCTTAGCGCGGGGACTGAACACTGAAGCTTTCTTT
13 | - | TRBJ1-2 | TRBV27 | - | CVSSFGTDYGYTF | TGTGTCAGCAGTTTCGGGACGGACTATGGCTACACCTTC
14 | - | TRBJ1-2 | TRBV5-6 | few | CASSSGGSNYGYTF | TGTGCCAGCAGCTCCGGAGGGAGTAACTATGGCTACACCTTC
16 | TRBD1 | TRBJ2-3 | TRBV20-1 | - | CSAREGTELSRVAEYF | TGCAGTGCTAGGGAAGGGACAGAACTCAGCAGGGTCGCGGAGTATTTT
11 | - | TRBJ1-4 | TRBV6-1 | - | CASREREKLFF | TGTGCCAGCAGGGAGCGCGAAAAACTGTTTTTT
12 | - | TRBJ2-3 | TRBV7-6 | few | CASTQDGITQYF | TGTGCCAGCACTCAGGACGGTATCACGCAGTATTTT
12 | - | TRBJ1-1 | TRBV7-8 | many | CASSQGTAEAFF | TGTGCCAGCAGCCAAGGGACGGCTGAAGCTTTCTTT
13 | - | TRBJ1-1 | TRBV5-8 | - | CATYSGLNTEAFF | TGTGCCACCTATAGTGGCCTGAACACTGAAGCTTTCTTT
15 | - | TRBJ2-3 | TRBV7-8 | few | CASSHPGPSTDTQYF | TGTGCCAGCAGCCATCCGGGGCCGAGCACAGATACGCAGTATTTT
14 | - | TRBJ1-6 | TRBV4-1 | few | CASSQWTGNSPLHF | TGCGCCAGCAGCCAATGGACGGGTAATTCACCCCTCCACTTT
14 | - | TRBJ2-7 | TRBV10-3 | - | CAIRPGHSQAEQYF | TGTGCCATCAGACCGGGACACTCACAGGCGGAGCAGTACTTC
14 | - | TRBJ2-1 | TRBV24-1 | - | CATSDGGTVNEQFF | TGTGCCACCAGTGACGGCGGGACAGTCAATGAGCAGTTCTTC
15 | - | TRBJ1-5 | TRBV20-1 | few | CSAAGGGEFLEPQHF | TGCAGTGCCGCCGGTGGGGGGGAATTTTTGGAGCCCCAGCATTTT
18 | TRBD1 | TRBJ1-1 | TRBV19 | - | CASSSSFRDSKRGTEAFF | TGTGCCAGTAGTTCCTCCTTCCGGGACAGCAAACGGGGCACTGAAGCTTTCTTT
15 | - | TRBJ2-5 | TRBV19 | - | CASSNMWQLGETQYF | TGTGCCAGTAGCAATATGTGGCAGTTAGGAGAGACCCAGTACTTC
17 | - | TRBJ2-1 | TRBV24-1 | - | CATSDLQIGGGNNEQFF | TGTGCCACCAGTGATTTGCAGATTGGAGGGGGTAACAATGAGCAGTTCTTC
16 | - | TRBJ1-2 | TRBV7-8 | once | CASNRGGGQLELGYTF | TGTGCCAGCAACCGCGGGGGCGGACAACTGGAACTGGGCTACACCTTC
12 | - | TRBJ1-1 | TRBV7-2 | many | CASSLGGGGAFF | TGTGCCAGCAGCTTGGGAGGGGGTGGAGCTTTCTTT
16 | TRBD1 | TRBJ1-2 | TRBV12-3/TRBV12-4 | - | CASSLIPGGASWGYTF | TGTGCCAGCAGTTTAATCCCAGGGGGTGCCTCTTGGGGCTACACCTTC
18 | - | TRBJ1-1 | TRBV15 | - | CATSRDSGSGPQESEAFF | TGTGCCACCAGCAGAGATAGTGGCAGCGGACCCCAGGAGTCTGAAGCTTTCTTT
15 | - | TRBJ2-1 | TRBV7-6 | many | CASSLERSSYNEQFF | TGTGCCAGCAGCTTAGAGCGGAGCTCCTACAATGAGCAGTTCTTC
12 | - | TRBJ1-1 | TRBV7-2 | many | CASSQGWTEAFF | TGTGCCAGCAGTCAAGGGTGGACTGAAGCTTTCTTT
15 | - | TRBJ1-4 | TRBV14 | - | CASSQDRWGREKLFF | TGTGCCAGCAGCCAAGATCGATGGGGCCGGGAAAAACTGTTTTTT
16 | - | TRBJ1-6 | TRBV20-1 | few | CSATPHQILYNSPLHF | TGCAGTGCTACCCCCCACCAAATTCTCTATAATTCACCCCTCCACTTT
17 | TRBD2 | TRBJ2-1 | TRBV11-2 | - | CASSLDIVGGGYNEQFF | TGTGCCAGCAGCTTAGATATCGTGGGCGGGGGTTACAATGAGCAGTTCTTC
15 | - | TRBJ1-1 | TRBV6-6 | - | CASSSLNRANTEAFF | TGTGCCAGCAGCTCCCTAAACAGGGCTAACACTGAAGCTTTCTTT
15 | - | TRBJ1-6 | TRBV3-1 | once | CASSQDLTVGSPLHF | TGTGCCAGCAGCCAAGATCTTACCGTAGGTTCACCCCTCCACTTT
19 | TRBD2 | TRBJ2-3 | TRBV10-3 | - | CAIRVGTSGGTHLTDTQYF | TGTGCCATCAGGGTCGGGACTAGCGGGGGGACCCACCTCACAGATACGCAGTATTTT
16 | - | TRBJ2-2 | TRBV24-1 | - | CATSDLRAENTGELFF | TGTGCCACCAGTGATTTGAGGGCAGAGAACACCGGGGAGCTGTTTTTT
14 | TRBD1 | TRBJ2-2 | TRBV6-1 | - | CASSLTGGPGELFF | TGTGCCAGCAGTCTGACAGGGGGACCCGGGGAGCTGTTTTTT
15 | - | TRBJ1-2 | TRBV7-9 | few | CASSPSRSTVFGYTF | TGTGCCAGCAGCCCCTCGAGGAGTACGGTGTTTGGCTACACCTTC
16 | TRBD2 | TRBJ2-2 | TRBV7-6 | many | CASSSGLAGGTGELFF | TGTGCCAGCAGCTCCGGACTAGCGGGGGGTACCGGGGAGCTGTTTTTT